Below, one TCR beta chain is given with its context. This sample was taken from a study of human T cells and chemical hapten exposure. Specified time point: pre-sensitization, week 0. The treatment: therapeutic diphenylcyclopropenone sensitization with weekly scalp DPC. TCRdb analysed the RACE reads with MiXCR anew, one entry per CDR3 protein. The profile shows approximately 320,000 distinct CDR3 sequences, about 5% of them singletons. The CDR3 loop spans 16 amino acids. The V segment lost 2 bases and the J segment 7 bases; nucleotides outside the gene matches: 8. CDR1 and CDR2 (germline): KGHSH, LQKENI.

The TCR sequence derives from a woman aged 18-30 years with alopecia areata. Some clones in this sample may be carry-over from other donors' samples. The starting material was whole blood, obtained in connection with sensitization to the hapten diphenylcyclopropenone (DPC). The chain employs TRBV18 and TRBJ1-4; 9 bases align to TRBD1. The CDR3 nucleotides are TGTGCCAGCTCACCATGGAGGACAGGGGAAGGTGAAAAACTGTTTTTT. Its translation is CASSPWRTGEGEKLFF.